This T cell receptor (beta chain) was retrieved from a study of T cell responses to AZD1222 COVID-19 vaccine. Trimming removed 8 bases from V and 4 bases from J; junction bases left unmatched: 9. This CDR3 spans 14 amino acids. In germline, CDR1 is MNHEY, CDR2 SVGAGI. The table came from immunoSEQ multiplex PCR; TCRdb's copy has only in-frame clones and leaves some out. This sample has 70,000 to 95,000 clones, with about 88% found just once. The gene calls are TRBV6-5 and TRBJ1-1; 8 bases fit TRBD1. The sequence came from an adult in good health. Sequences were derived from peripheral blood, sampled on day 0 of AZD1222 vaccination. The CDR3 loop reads CASLPTDRGTEAFF. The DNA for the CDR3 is TGTGCCAGCCTCCCTACCGACAGGGGCACTGAAGCTTTCTTT.